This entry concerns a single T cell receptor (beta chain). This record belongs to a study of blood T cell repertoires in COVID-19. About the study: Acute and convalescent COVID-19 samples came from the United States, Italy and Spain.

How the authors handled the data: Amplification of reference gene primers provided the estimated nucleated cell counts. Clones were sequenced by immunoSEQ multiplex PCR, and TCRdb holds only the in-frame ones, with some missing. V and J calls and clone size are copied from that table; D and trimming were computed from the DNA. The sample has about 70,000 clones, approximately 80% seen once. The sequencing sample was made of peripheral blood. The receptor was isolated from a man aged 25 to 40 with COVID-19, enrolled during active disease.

The CDR3: CASSFRREGTDTQYF. In nucleotides, the CDR3 is TGTGCCAGCAGTTTCCGGCGGGAGGGCACAGATACGCAGTATTTT. V and J are TRBV28 and TRBJ2-3, with 8 positions matching TRBD2. Unmatched junction bases numbered 3, after V lost 3 bases and J lost 1 base. Per germline, CDR1 MDHEN and CDR2 SYDVKM. This CDR3 contains 15 residues.